The present entry profiles one T cell receptor beta chain with its context. Its antigen is not identified. The data were obtained in a study of blood T cells in healthy people across ages. The use of a sample-barcoded 5' primer and a J-beta primer mix characterized a second PCR of roughly 7 to 12 cycles. The template-switch adaptor, which had 12 random nucleotides, put a tag on each cDNA molecule. TCRdb reanalysed the 5' RACE reads using MiXCR and keeps one entry per CDR3 protein. The sample holds about 1.5 million distinct CDR3 sequences, roughly two fifths seen once. Germline lookup yields CDR1 SGHNT and CDR2 YYREEE (reference sequence). V was clipped by 0 bases and J by 7 bases, with 20 bases between them. The CDR3 contains 16 residues. Study observations and caveats: Significant beta diversity loss was already apparent by age roughly 40, declining roughly linearly.

The rearrangement uses TRBV5-4 and TRBJ2-7; the D gene could be TRBD1 or TRBD2 (5 bases each). This receptor was identified in a woman aged 18-29 years in good health. The specimen sequenced was blood. CDR3 in DNA: TGTGCCAGCAGCTTGGTTGGGGGAAGCTCCTACAATGAGCAGTACTTC. Amino acids: CASSLVGGSSYNEQYF. The variable domain in full, with the rest retrieved from reference TRBV5-4 and TRBJ2-7, is ETGVTQSPTHLIKTRGQQVTLRCSSQSGHNTVSWYQQALGQGPQFIFQYYREEENGRGNFPPRFSGLQFPNYSSELNVNALELDDSALYLCASSLVGGSSYNEQYFGPGTRLTVT.